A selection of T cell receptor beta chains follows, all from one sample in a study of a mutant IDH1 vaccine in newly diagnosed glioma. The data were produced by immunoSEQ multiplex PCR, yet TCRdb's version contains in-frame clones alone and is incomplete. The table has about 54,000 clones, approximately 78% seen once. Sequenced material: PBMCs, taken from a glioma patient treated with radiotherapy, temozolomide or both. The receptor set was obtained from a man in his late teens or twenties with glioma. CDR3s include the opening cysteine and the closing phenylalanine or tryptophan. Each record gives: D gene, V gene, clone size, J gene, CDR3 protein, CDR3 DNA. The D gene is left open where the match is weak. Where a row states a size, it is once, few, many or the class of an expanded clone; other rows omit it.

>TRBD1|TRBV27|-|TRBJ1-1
CASSFDRGNTEAFF
TGTGCCAGCAGTTTTGACAGGGGAAACACTGAAGCTTTCTTT
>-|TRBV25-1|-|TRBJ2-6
CASSEPGSGANVLTF
TGTGCCAGCAGCGAACCGGGCTCTGGGGCCAACGTCCTGACTTTC
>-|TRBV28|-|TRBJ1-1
CASSLEVSGYTEAFF
TGTGCCAGCAGTTTAGAGGTTTCGGGATACACTGAAGCTTTCTTT
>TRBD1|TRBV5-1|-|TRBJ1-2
CASSLEAGGAGGYTF
TGCGCCAGCAGCTTGGAGGCAGGGGGCGCAGGTGGCTACACCTTC
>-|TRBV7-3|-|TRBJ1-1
CASSLGGGLMNTEAFF
TGTGCCAGCAGCTTAGGGGGGGGACTCATGAACACTGAAGCTTTCTTT
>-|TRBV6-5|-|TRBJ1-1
CASSYGGGYTEAFF
TGTGCCAGCAGTTACGGGGGAGGATACACTGAAGCTTTCTTT
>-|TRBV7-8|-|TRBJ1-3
CASSLQMGQGSGNTIYF
TGTGCCAGCAGCCTTCAAATGGGGCAGGGCTCTGGAAACACCATATATTTT
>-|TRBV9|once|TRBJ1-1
CASSLRGGSNTEAFF
TGTGCCAGCAGCCTTAGGGGCGGATCGAACACTGAAGCTTTCTTT
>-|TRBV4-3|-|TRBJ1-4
CASSQDKGGQKLFF
TGCGCCAGCAGCCAAGACAAGGGGGGGCAAAAACTGTTTTTT
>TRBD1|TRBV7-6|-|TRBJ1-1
CASSLQGTGNTEAFF
TGTGCCAGCAGCTTACAAGGGACAGGGAACACTGAAGCTTTCTTT
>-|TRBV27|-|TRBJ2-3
CASPGPYF
TGTGCCAGCCCCGGGCCGTATTTT
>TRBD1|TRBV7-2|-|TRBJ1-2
CASSLKFVGGGGGYTF
TGTGCCAGCAGCTTAAAGTTCGTAGGGGGCGGAGGGGGCTACACCTTC
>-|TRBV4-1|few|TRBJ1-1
CASSQYPGKGNAEAFF
TGCGCCAGCAGCCAGTACCCGGGGAAGGGGAACGCTGAAGCTTTCTTT
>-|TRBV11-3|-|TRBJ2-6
CASSLGGPSGANVLTF
TGTGCCAGCAGCTTAGGAGGGCCCTCTGGGGCCAACGTCCTGACTTTC
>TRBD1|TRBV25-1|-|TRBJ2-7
CASSRGYESYEQYF
TGTGCCAGCAGCAGGGGGTACGAATCCTACGAGCAGTACTTC
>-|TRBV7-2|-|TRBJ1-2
CASSGYRSDGYGYTF
TGTGCCAGCAGCGGATACAGGAGTGATGGGTATGGCTACACCTTC
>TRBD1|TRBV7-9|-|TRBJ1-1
CASSTQGAPEAFF
TGTGCCAGCAGCACCCAGGGGGCGCCTGAAGCTTTCTTT
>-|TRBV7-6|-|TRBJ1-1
CASSEGWGNPEAFF
TGTGCCAGCAGTGAAGGGTGGGGTAACCCTGAAGCTTTCTTT
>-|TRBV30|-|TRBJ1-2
CAWMGRGIGYTF
TGTGCCTGGATGGGCAGGGGAATTGGCTACACCTTC
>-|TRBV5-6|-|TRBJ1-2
CASSSTGTGYTF
TGTGCCAGCAGCTCAACAGGGACCGGCTACACCTTC
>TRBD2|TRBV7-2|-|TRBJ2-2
CASSFTSGGGTGELFF
TGTGCCAGCAGCTTCACTAGCGGGGGAGGCACCGGGGAGCTGTTTTTT
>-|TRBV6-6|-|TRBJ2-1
CASTRDGRPYNEQFF
TGTGCCAGCACCCGAGACGGGCGCCCCTACAATGAGCAGTTCTTC
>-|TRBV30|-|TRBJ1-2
CAWNRPLGRAFYGYTF
TGTGCCTGGAATCGACCGTTGGGCAGGGCGTTCTATGGCTACACCTTC
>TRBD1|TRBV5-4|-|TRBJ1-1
CASSLQGGGTEAFF
TGTGCCAGCAGCTTGCAAGGGGGCGGCACTGAAGCTTTCTTT
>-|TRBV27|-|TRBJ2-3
CASSLGSVADTQYF
TGTGCCAGCAGTCTCGGGAGCGTCGCAGATACGCAGTATTTT
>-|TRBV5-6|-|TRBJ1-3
CASSLRRLGNTIYF
TGTGCCAGCAGCTTGCGCAGACTCGGAAACACCATATATTTT
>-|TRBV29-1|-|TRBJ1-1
CSGTVRNTEAFF
TGCAGCGGGACAGTGAGGAACACTGAAGCTTTCTTT
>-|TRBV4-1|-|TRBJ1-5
CASQLTPGGSNQPQHF
TGCGCCAGCCAATTAACTCCCGGGGGAAGCAATCAGCCCCAGCATTTT
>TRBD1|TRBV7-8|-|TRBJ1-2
CASSLDRGQGYTF
TGTGCCAGCAGCTTAGACAGGGGGCAGGGCTACACCTTC